This T cell receptor beta chain originates from a study of blood T cell repertoires in COVID-19. Study context: Whether acute or convalescent, the COVID-19 samples came from the United States, Italy and Spain.

In the source study's methods: Reference gene primer amplification in the assay estimated nucleated cell counts. The protocol was immunoSEQ multiplex PCR, while the TCRdb copy is restricted to in-frame clones and leaves out a portion. That table gives V, J and clone size, and the DNA gave D and trimming. The sample yields around 320,000 clones, 89% seen once. V lost 11 bases and J lost 3, with 14 bases in between. This CDR3 is built from 13 residues. The Seattle patients, enrolled during active infection, were followed longitudinally. Input material: peripheral blood. The chain joins TRBV12-3 or TRBV12-4 to TRBJ1-3; weak D call: TRBD1 (5 bases). The receptor was derived from a woman aged 25 to 39 with COVID-19, enrolled during active disease. The CDR3 DNA is TGTGCCTCCCAGCGGGGACTTGGAAACACCATATATTTT. Translation gives CASQRGLGNTIYF.